These T cell receptor beta chains were read from a single sample in a study of tumor-infiltrating lymphocytes in localized non-small cell lung cancer. The assay was immunoSEQ multiplex PCR, and TCRdb's table has in-frame clones only and misses some. The sample includes roughly 6,900 clones, roughly 70% of them seen just once. Material for sequencing was lung tumor tissue. All receptors come from a human donor with non-small cell lung cancer. The CDR3 runs from the conserved cysteine through the conserved F or W. A D gene is named only where the DNA matches it firmly. Expanded clones are given a class, and other clones once, few, many or no size at all.

j_call v_call d_call clone_size cdr3_nt cdr3_aa
TRBJ2-2 TRBV30 NA NA TGTGCCTTCCGGGGGAGGTGGCCCGGGGAGCTGTTTTTT CAFRGRWPGELFF
TRBJ1-1 TRBV6-5 NA few TGTGCCAGCACCGACAGCATGAACACTGAAGCTTTCTTT CASTDSMNTEAFF
TRBJ1-2 TRBV9 TRBD1 NA TGTGCCAGCAGCGCTCGACAGGGGAAAGGCTATGGCTACACCTTC CASSARQGKGYGYTF
TRBJ1-1 TRBV4-2 TRBD1 NA TGTGCCAGCACGCAAACAGGGGGTGGTGAAGCTTTCTTT CASTQTGGGEAFF
TRBJ2-3 TRBV5-1 NA NA TGCGCCAGCAGCCCCCCCTCCGCCGGCACAGATACGCAGTATTTT CASSPPSAGTDTQYF
TRBJ1-4 TRBV15 NA NA TGTGCCACCAGCAGAGGATTGGGGGATGAAAAACTGTTTTTT CATSRGLGDEKLFF
TRBJ2-7 TRBV2 NA few TGTGCCAGCAGGGTACAGGACCCCTACGAGCAGTACTTC CASRVQDPYEQYF
TRBJ2-2 TRBV7-2 TRBD2 NA TGTGCCAGCAGCGCGACTAGCGGGGGGACCACCGGGGAGCTGTTTTTT CASSATSGGTTGELFF
TRBJ1-2 TRBV21-1 NA once TGTGCCAGCAGCAAAGTTAAGAGACAGGCTTACTATGGCTACACCTTC CASSKVKRQAYYGYTF
TRBJ1-1 TRBV29-1 TRBD1 NA TGCAGCGTTCTCCCGGACAGGGGGCGGGTATACACTGAAGCTTTCTTT CSVLPDRGRVYTEAFF
TRBJ1-1 TRBV7-2 NA NA TGTGCCAGCAGCTCCTCCCGTGCATTGACAGGTGAAGCTTTCTTT CASSSSRALTGEAFF
TRBJ2-3 TRBV5-4 NA NA TGTGCCAGCAGCTTGGGACAGCAGAGCACAGATACGCAGTATTTT CASSLGQQSTDTQYF
TRBJ2-1 TRBV7-6 TRBD2 NA TGTGCCAGCAGAACCGGGACTAGCGCTACCCATGAGCAGTTCTTC CASRTGTSATHEQFF
TRBJ1-6 TRBV6-6 NA once TGTGCCAGCAGTTACCGAGCACAAAGTTCACCCCTCCACTTT CASSYRAQSSPLHF
TRBJ2-2 TRBV7-9 TRBD1 NA TGTGCCAGCAGAGGTGGACAGGCACACACCGGGGAGCTGTTTTTT CASRGGQAHTGELFF
TRBJ1-4 TRBV5-1 NA few TGCGCCAGCAGCCCCTTGGGTGGAACTAATGAAAAACTGTTTTTT CASSPLGGTNEKLFF
TRBJ2-1 TRBV9 NA once TGTGCCAGCAGCGTCCAGGAGAACAATGAGCAGTTCTTC CASSVQENNEQFF
TRBJ1-6 TRBV6-1 TRBD1 NA TGTGCCAGCCGACAGGGGGATTTTTCACCCCTCCACTTT CASRQGDFSPLHF
TRBJ1-6 TRBV28 NA NA TGTGCCAGCAGTTTGGGAGGGACGGCCGGGTCACCCCTCCACTTT CASSLGGTAGSPLHF
TRBJ1-1 TRBV5-1 TRBD1 NA TGCGCCAGCAGCGCACGACAGGGGGGGATGAACACTGAAGCTTTCTTT CASSARQGGMNTEAFF
TRBJ1-4 TRBV5-1 NA NA TGCGCCAGCACACGGACGGCTGGAGGTAATGAAAAACTGTTTTTT CASTRTAGGNEKLFF
TRBJ2-4 TRBV30 NA NA TGTGCCTGGAGCCGGGACTTTGCAAACATTCAGTACTTC CAWSRDFANIQYF
TRBJ2-1 TRBV7-6 NA NA TGTGCCAGCAGCTTAGGCGGGACTTACAATGAGCAGTTCTTC CASSLGGTYNEQFF
TRBJ1-3 TRBV2 TRBD1 medium-sized TGTGCCAGCAGTCAGGGGGCTGGAAACACCATATATTTT CASSQGAGNTIYF
TRBJ1-6 TRBV19 NA NA TGTGCCAGTAGGGTGAGCTCCTATAATTCACCCCTCCACTTT CASRVSSYNSPLHF
TRBJ2-6 TRBV15 NA NA TGTGCCACCAGCAATACAGACTCTGGGGCCAACGTCCTGACTTTC CATSNTDSGANVLTF
TRBJ1-5 TRBV7-8 NA NA TGTGCCAGCAGCTTAGGCGACGGAAGCAATCAGCCCCAGCATTTT CASSLGDGSNQPQHF
TRBJ1-3 TRBV7-9 NA NA TGTGCCAGCAGCCCCGACATCTCTGGAAACACCATATATTTT CASSPDISGNTIYF
TRBJ2-1 TRBV29-1 TRBD2 NA TGCAGCGTTGAAGGGGGGGGACTAGCGATCATCAATGAGCAGTTCTTC CSVEGGGLAIINEQFF
TRBJ2-5 TRBV5-1 NA NA TGCGCCAGCAGCCGGGACTTGGGGCAAGAGACCCAGTACTTC CASSRDLGQETQYF
TRBJ1-1 TRBV7-9 NA few TGTGCCAGCAGTCCCGTGAGGAGAACTGAAGCTTTCTTT CASSPVRRTEAFF
TRBJ1-2 TRBV7-2 NA NA TGTGCCAGCAGCCCAGTCAATAGGGGCTACACCTTC CASSPVNRGYTF
TRBJ1-2 TRBV29-1 NA NA TGCAGCGTTAATCAGGGAAACTATGGCTACACCTTC CSVNQGNYGYTF
TRBJ2-5 TRBV5-6 NA NA TGTGCCAGCAGCTATGGGACCGGAGAGACCCAGTACTTC CASSYGTGETQYF
TRBJ1-4 TRBV27 NA NA TGTGCCAGCAAACCAGGGGCTCGTGAAAAACTGTTTTTT CASKPGAREKLFF
TRBJ1-1 TRBV28 NA NA TGTGCCAGCAGTTTGAGGGGAGGCGGGACTGAAGCTTTCTTT CASSLRGGGTEAFF
TRBJ2-4 TRBV7-2 TRBD1 NA TGTGCCAGCAGTCCGACCTCGGGACAGGGAAACATTCAGTACTTC CASSPTSGQGNIQYF
TRBJ2-2 TRBV4-2 TRBD2 NA TGTGCCAGCAGCGAAGCGGGGGGGCCGCCCGGGGAGCTGTTTTTT CASSEAGGPPGELFF
TRBJ2-5 TRBV19 NA NA TGTGCCAGTAGTATTTTGGCTAGCAAGACCCAGTACTTC CASSILASKTQYF
TRBJ1-2 TRBV5-5 NA few TGTGCCAGCAGCTTGGAGACGGGGGGAGGCTATGGCTACACCTTC CASSLETGGGYGYTF
TRBJ1-5 TRBV19 NA few TGTGCCAGTAGTCCGGACAGAATCCAGGGTTGGGCCAATCAGCCCCAGCATTTT CASSPDRIQGWANQPQHF
TRBJ1-2 TRBV20-1 NA few TGCAGTGTAAAAGGTGGCTACACCTTC CSVKGGYTF
TRBJ2-1 TRBV4-3 TRBD2 few TGCGCCAGCAGCCCAGTGGGGGGGATAAGCTCCTACAATGAGCAGTTCTTC CASSPVGGISSYNEQFF
TRBJ2-2 TRBV4-2 NA NA TGTGCCAGCAGGGAACGACCGGCGAACACCGGGGAGCTGTTTTTT CASRERPANTGELFF
TRBJ2-5 TRBV25-1 NA NA TGTGCCAGCAGCCGGACCGATATCGCTGGGGTCGGGGAGACCCAGTACTTC CASSRTDIAGVGETQYF
TRBJ1-1 TRBV5-4 NA once TGTGCCAGCAGCCCAACCACAAAGAACACTGAAGCTTTCTTT CASSPTTKNTEAFF
TRBJ1-1 TRBV6-6 NA once TGTGCCAGCAGTTACGGGGAACAGACTAACACTGAAGCTTTCTTT CASSYGEQTNTEAFF
TRBJ2-5 TRBV5-1 TRBD2 NA TGCGCCAGCAGCACCCGACTAGCGGGGGCACAAGAGACCCAGTACTTC CASSTRLAGAQETQYF
TRBJ1-6 TRBV6-5 NA NA TGTGCCAGCAGTACGGATAATTGGAATTCACCCCTCCACTTT CASSTDNWNSPLHF
TRBJ1-1 TRBV11-2 NA NA TGTGCCAGCAGCTTGCTGGGGGGACTCAACACTGAAGCTTTCTTT CASSLLGGLNTEAFF
TRBJ1-2 TRBV5-4 TRBD1 NA TGTGCCAGCAGCCCGGACGGGACAGGTTTCCTTAACTATGGCTACACCTTC CASSPDGTGFLNYGYTF
TRBJ1-2 TRBV18 NA once TGTGCCAGCTCACCACGTACGTCAGACCCGGGGCAGGGTCCCTATGGCTACACCTTC CASSPRTSDPGQGPYGYTF
TRBJ1-1 TRBV7-6 NA NA TGTGCCAGCAGCCGACAGCCTGAAGCTTTCTTT CASSRQPEAFF